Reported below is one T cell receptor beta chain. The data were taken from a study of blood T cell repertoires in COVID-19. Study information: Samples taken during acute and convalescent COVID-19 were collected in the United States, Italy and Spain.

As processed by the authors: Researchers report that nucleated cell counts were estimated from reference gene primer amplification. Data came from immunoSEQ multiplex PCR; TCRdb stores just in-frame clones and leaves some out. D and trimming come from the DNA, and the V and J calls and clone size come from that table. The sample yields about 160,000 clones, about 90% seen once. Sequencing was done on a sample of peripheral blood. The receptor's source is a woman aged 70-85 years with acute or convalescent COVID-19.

The CDR3 bases are TGCGCCAGCAGCCAAGATTGGAGGGTAGGCAGGAGACTATACAATGAGCAGTTCTTC. Translated: CASSQDWRVGRRLYNEQFF. The J gene is TRBJ2-1, the V gene TRBV4-3, with D tentatively TRBD2 (6 bases). The germline gives CDR1 LGHNA, CDR2 YSLEER. The CDR3 totals 19 residues. The V gene lost 0 bases and the J gene lost 4 bases, with 22 bases spanning the gap.